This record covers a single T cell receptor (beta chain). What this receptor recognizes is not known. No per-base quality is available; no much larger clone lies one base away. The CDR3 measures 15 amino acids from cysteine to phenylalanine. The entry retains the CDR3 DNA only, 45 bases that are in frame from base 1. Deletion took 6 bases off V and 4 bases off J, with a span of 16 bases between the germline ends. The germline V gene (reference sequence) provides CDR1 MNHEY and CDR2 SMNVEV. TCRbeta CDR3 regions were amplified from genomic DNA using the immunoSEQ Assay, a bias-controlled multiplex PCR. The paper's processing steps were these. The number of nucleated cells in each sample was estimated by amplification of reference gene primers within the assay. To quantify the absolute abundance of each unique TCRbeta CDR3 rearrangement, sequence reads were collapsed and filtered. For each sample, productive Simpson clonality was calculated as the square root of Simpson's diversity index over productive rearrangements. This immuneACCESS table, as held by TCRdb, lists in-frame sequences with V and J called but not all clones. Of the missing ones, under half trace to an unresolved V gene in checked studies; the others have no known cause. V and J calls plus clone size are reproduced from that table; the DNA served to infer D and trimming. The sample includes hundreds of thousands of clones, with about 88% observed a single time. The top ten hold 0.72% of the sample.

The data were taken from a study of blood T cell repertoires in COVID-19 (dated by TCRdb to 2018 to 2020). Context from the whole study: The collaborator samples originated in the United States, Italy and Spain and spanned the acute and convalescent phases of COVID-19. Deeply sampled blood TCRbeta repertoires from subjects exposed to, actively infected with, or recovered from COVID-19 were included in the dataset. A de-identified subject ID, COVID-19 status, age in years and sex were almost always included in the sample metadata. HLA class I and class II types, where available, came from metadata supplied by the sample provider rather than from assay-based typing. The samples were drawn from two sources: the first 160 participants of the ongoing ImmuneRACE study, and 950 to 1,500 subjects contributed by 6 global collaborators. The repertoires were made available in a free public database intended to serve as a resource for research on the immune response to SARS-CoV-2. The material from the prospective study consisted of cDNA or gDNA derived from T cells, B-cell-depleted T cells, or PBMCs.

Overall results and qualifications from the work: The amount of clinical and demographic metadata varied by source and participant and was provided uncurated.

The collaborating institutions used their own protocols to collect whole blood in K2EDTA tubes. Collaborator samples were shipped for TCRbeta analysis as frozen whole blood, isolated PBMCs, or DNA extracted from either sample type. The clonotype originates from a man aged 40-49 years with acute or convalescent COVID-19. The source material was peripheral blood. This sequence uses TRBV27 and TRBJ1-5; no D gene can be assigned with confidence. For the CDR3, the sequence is CASRLTGFSNQPQHF. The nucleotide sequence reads TGTGCCAGCAGGTTGACCGGGTTCTCAAATCAGCCCCAGCATTTT.